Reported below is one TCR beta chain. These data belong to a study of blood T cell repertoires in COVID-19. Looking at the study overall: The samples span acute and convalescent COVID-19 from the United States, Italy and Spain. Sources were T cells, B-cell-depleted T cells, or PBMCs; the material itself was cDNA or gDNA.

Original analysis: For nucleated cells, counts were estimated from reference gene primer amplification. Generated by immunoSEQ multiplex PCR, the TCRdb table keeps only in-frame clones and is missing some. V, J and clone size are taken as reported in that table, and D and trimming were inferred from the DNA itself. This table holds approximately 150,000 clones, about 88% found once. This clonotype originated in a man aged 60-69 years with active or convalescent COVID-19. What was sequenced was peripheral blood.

The DNA for the CDR3 is TGTGCTAGTGGTTTCCAAACAGGGATTCGGGGCTACACCTTC. Translation: CASGFQTGIRGYTF. V and J are TRBV12-5 and TRBJ1-2; perhaps TRBD1 as D (6 bases). The CDR3 is made up of 14 amino acids. Looked up from germline, CDR1 is LGHNT and CDR2 is FRNRAP. Trimming removed 3 bases at V and 8 bases at J, with 16 bases between.